Presented here are 9 T cell receptor beta chains from one specimen sequenced in a study of tumor-infiltrating lymphocytes in oesophageal squamous cell carcinoma. From the PCR reads, TCRdb called clonotypes with MiXCR, one entry per CDR3 protein. The sample includes more than 15,000 distinct CDR3 sequences, around 39% of them seen just once. Sequenced sample: esophageal tumor tissue. These receptors originate from a male donor with esophageal squamous cell carcinoma.

The chain joins TRBV7-6 to TRBJ2-5; 8 nucleotides align to TRBD2. The trim removed 5 bases at V and 5 bases at J, leaving 7 bases unmatched. This CDR3 is 14 amino acids long. Looked up from germline, CDR1 is SGHVS and CDR2 is FNYEAQ. CDR3 loop: CASSPHSGVETQYF. CDR3 in DNA: TGTGCCAGCAGCCCTCATAGCGGGGTGGAGACCCAGTACTTC.

V gene TRBV2 combines with J gene TRBJ2-7, with 10 bases aligning to TRBD1. Germline CDR1 SNHLY, CDR2 FYNNEI. This CDR3 is built from 14 residues. V trimming: 6 bases; J trimming: 4 bases; junction bases outside the gene matches: 6. The CDR3 DNA is TGTGCCAGCAGCGATAGGACAGGGGGATACGAGCAGTACTTC. Translating it yields CASSDRTGGYEQYF.

The V call is TRBV7-8, the J call TRBJ2-5; 8 bases align to TRBD2. The germline CDR1 and CDR2 sequences are SGHVS and FQNEAQ. The ends lost 4 bases at V and 4 bases at J; junction bases unmatched: 11. The CDR3 totals 16 residues. The CDR3 nucleotides are TGTGCCAGCAGCTCGGGAGGCGGGGGGTCCATAGAGACCCAGTACTTC. This codes for CASSSGGGGSIETQYF.

In this sample, this clonotype turned up many times. The chain links TRBV18 to TRBJ2-7; 7 nucleotides align to TRBD1. The CDR3 is made up of 14 amino acids. V dropped 2 bases and J dropped 4; count of bases not matched to a gene: 5. CDR1 and CDR2 (germline): KGHSH, LQKENI. The CDR3 sequence is CASSPVGQPYEQYF. The CDR3 DNA sequence: TGTGCCAGCTCACCAGTGGGACAGCCATACGAGCAGTACTTC.

In its sample, this clonotype was seen many times. The chain has TRBV10-3 and TRBJ2-7; D perhaps matches TRBD1 (6 bases). Germline lookup yields CDR1 ENHRY and CDR2 SYGVKD. Trimming took 6 bases from V and 6 from J, leaving 9 bases between them. The CDR3 is 11 amino acids. CDR3 nucleotide sequence: TGTGCCATCAGCCCGGACAGCGAGCAGTACTTC. This encodes CAISPDSEQYF.

In this sample, this clonotype is large. V and J are TRBV7-9 and TRBJ2-5; unclear D gene. Trimming left V 5 bases short and J 2 bases short, with 12 bases between. Germline CDR1 is SEHNR and CDR2 is FQNEAQ (reference sequence). The CDR3 runs to 14 residues. CDR3 in DNA: TGTGCCAGCAGCCCCCAAAGAGCGCAAGAGACCCAGTACTTC. Encoded protein: CASSPQRAQETQYF.

The V and J genes are TRBV6-8 and TRBJ2-7; tentatively, D is TRBD1 (5 bases). Germline lookup yields CDR1 MNHGY and CDR2 SAAAGT. The V end lost 4 bases, the J end lost 7 bases, and 11 bases lay between the germline ends. CDR3 size: 12 residues. CDR3 nucleotide sequence: TGTGCCAGCAGTTCATCAAAGGGGGAGCAGTACTTC. It translates to CASSSSKGEQYF.

The rearrangement joins TRBV11-1 to TRBJ2-2; unclear D gene. CDR1 and CDR2 (germline): SGHAT, FQDESV (reference sequence). The CDR3 has 13 amino acids. V dropped 6 bases and J dropped 5 bases, with 10 bases sitting between them. CDR3 nucleotide sequence: TGTGCCAGCAGTTTCTTGGGTACCGGGGAGCTGTTTTTT. Protein: CASSFLGTGELFF. The complete variable domain, with remaining parts taken from reference TRBV11-1 and TRBJ2-2, reads EAEVAQSPRYKITEKSQAVAFWCDPISGHATLYWYRQILGQGPELLVQFQDESVVDDSQLPKDRFSAERLKGVDSTLKIQPAELGDSAMYLCASSFLGTGELFFGEGSRLTVL.

This clonotype was seen a handful of times. V usage is TRBV7-9 and J usage is TRBJ2-5; D remains unclear. Germline V gene data show CDR1 as SEHNR and CDR2 as FQNEAQ (reference sequence). CDR3 length: 12 residues. Between the trimmed V and J ends, which lost 5 bases and 5 bases, there was a span of 9 bases. The CDR3 region is CASSPHAETQYF. The CDR3 region has the DNA TGTGCCAGCAGCCCCCACGCTGAGACCCAGTACTTC.